This T cell receptor (beta chain) was sequenced in a study of T cells in localized non-small cell lung cancer. The study, taken as a whole, reports: Of the top 100 tumor clones, median around 50 were in adjacent lung, approximately 29 among its top 100. Without multi-region sequencing, intratumor heterogeneity could not be excluded. It was uninvolved adjacent lung that showed the highest T cell clonality, exceeding tumor. Density of T cells in blood, when higher, went with longer overall survival.

Clones were read by immunoSEQ multiplex PCR, and TCRdb kept only the in-frame ones, dropping some. This sample has approximately 33,000 clones, with 70% to 90% found just once. About this clone: The target antigen is unknown.

Trimming took 5 bases from V and 4 from J; bases not matched to a gene: 6. This CDR3 is 14 amino acids long. Looked up from germline, CDR1 is MDHEN and CDR2 is SYDVKM. This sample comprised peripheral blood, obtained before any cancer treatment. The chain couples TRBV28 to TRBJ1-2, with 8 bases lining up with TRBD1. The TCR originated in a woman aged 40-69 years with stage I lung adenocarcinoma. DNA for the CDR3: TGTGCCAGCAGTCCCGGGACAGGCTTCTATGGCTACACCTTC. It yields the protein CASSPGTGFYGYTF.